A selection of T cell receptor beta chains follows, all from one sample in a study of shared clonotypes between healthy human individuals. Assay: immunoSEQ multiplex PCR; the TCRdb copy retains only in-frame clones and omits some. The profile covers approximately 740,000 clones, with about 74% appearing a single time and over 1.5% taken by the ten largest. The sample consisted of memory CD4+ T cells sorted from blood. These receptors originate from a woman aged 25 to 39 in good health. Both conserved end residues are part of each CDR3. A D gene is named only where the DNA matches it firmly. Size tells how often a clone was seen (once, few, many) or the class of an expanded clone, and some rows leave it out.

>TRBJ2-2|many|TRBV6-1|-
TGTGCCAGCAGTGAAGGGCGACAGCCTACCACCGGGGAGCTGTTTTTT
CASSEGRQPTTGELFF
>TRBJ1-2|-|TRBV7-2|-
TGTGCCAGCAGCTTAGCCTTACAGGGCATGGACACCTTC
CASSLALQGMDTF
>TRBJ2-2|-|TRBV6-1|-
TGTGCCAGCAAAGGGCAGGGCAACACCGGGGAGCTGTTTTTT
CASKGQGNTGELFF
>TRBJ2-7|once|TRBV7-8|-
TGTGCCAGCAGTCACAATCACGCCCACTGGGAAGGCACCGAGCAGTACTTC
CASSHNHAHWEGTEQYF
>TRBJ2-1|-|TRBV19|-
TGTGCCAGTAGTATGGGGCAGGGGCAACATGAGCAGTTCTTC
CASSMGQGQHEQFF
>TRBJ2-2|once|TRBV18|-
TGTGCCAGCTCACCATCGAAAAACCCGAACACCGGGGAGCTGTTTTTT
CASSPSKNPNTGELFF
>TRBJ1-2|-|TRBV28|TRBD1
TGTGCCAGCAGTACTCGACAGGGGGGTAACTATGGCTACACCTTC
CASSTRQGGNYGYTF
>TRBJ2-1|-|TRBV6-5|TRBD1
TGTGCCAGCAGTTACACAACAGGGGTCTACAATGAGCAGTTCTTC
CASSYTTGVYNEQFF
>TRBJ2-7|-|TRBV28|TRBD2
TGTGCCAGCAGTTCTGCGGGAGATGGCCACTACGAGCAGTACTTC
CASSSAGDGHYEQYF
>TRBJ1-1|-|TRBV2|-
TGTGCCAGCAGCCTACAGGGCGACGGCACTGAAGCTTTCTTT
CASSLQGDGTEAFF
>TRBJ2-5|-|TRBV28|-
TGTGCCAGCAGTTTCTCAGGGGCCCAAGAGACCCAGTACTTC
CASSFSGAQETQYF
>TRBJ1-1|once|TRBV27|-
TGTGCCAGCAGTTCGAGACAGAAACACATGAACACTGAAGCTTTCTTT
CASSSRQKHMNTEAFF
>TRBJ2-7|-|TRBV28|TRBD1
TGTGCCAGCGTTTCAGGACAGGGGGACTACGAGCAGTACTTC
CASVSGQGDYEQYF
>TRBJ2-3|-|TRBV28|-
TGTGCCAGCAGTTTAAGGTCAAGCACGGGGCTTTATACGCAGTATTTT
CASSLRSSTGLYTQYF
>TRBJ2-5|-|TRBV5-1|-
TGCGCCAGCAGCTTGGGCCCCGGCAGCCAAGAGACCCAGTACTTC
CASSLGPGSQETQYF
>TRBJ2-1|-|TRBV7-2|-
TGTGCCAGCAGCTCATGGCGAGGGATTGGGAATGAGCAGTTCTTC
CASSSWRGIGNEQFF